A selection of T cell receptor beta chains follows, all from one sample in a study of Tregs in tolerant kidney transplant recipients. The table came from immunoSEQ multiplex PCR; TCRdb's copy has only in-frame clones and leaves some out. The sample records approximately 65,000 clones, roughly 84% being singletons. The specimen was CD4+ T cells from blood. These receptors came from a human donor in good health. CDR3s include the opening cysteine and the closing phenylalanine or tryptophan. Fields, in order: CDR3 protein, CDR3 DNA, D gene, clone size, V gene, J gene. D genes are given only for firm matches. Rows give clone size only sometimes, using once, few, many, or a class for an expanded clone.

CDR3: CASSVVGLTGNEQFF
DNA: TGTGCCAGCAGCGTAGTTGGACTAACTGGGAATGAGCAGTTCTTC
D: .
size: .
V: TRBV9
J: TRBJ2-1

CDR3: CASSFKLAGGEQYF
DNA: TGTGCCAGCAGTTTCAAACTAGCGGGAGGCGAGCAGTACTTC
D: TRBD2
size: .
V: TRBV27
J: TRBJ2-7

CDR3: CASSPGQGAIYEQFF
DNA: TGTGCCAGCAGCCCTGGACAGGGAGCTATCTATGAGCAGTTCTTC
D: TRBD1
size: .
V: TRBV7-9
J: TRBJ2-1

CDR3: CASILMPGQGLGYTF
DNA: TGTGCCAGCATCCTAATGCCGGGACAGGGCCTCGGCTACACCTTC
D: TRBD1
size: .
V: TRBV6-1
J: TRBJ1-2

CDR3: CASSSAVDTGELFF
DNA: TGTGCCAGCAGCTCCGCGGTTGACACCGGGGAGCTGTTTTTT
D: .
size: .
V: TRBV7-3
J: TRBJ2-2

CDR3: CASITLRERSPLHF
DNA: TGTGCCAGCATTACTCTCCGGGAGCGATCACCCCTCCACTTT
D: .
size: .
V: TRBV2
J: TRBJ1-6

CDR3: CASSPSGQVVGYTF
DNA: TGTGCCAGCTCACCATCAGGACAGGTAGTGGGCTACACCTTC
D: TRBD1
size: once
V: TRBV18
J: TRBJ1-2

CDR3: CSFHRGSPGHNEQFF
DNA: TGCAGTTTTCATCGGGGAAGCCCGGGGCACAATGAGCAGTTCTTC
D: .
size: .
V: TRBV29-1
J: TRBJ2-1

CDR3: CASSQGSGPQYF
DNA: TGCGCCAGCAGCCAAGGGTCGGGACCACAGTACTTC
D: .
size: .
V: TRBV4-3
J: TRBJ2-7

CDR3: CAISEGQGTTSLPKKQYF
DNA: TGTGCCATCAGTGAGGGCCAGGGGACCACTAGCTTACCTAAGAAGCAGTACTTC
D: .
size: .
V: TRBV10-3
J: TRBJ2-7

CDR3: CASSPERGNLPTDTQYF
DNA: TGTGCCAGCAGCCCCGAGCGGGGGAATCTACCAACAGATACGCAGTATTTT
D: TRBD2
size: .
V: TRBV7-8
J: TRBJ2-3

CDR3: CASSYSRRSYNSPLHF
DNA: TGTGCCAGCAGTTACTCGAGGCGGTCCTATAATTCACCCCTCCACTTT
D: .
size: .
V: TRBV6-5
J: TRBJ1-6

CDR3: CASSLVGVLNYGYTF
DNA: TGTGCCAGCAGCTTGGTAGGGGTGCTGAACTATGGCTACACCTTC
D: .
size: .
V: TRBV5-4
J: TRBJ1-2

CDR3: CASSKESSRTGGDEQYF
DNA: TGTGCCAGCAGCAAAGAGAGTAGTAGGACAGGGGGGGATGAGCAGTACTTC
D: .
size: .
V: TRBV21-1
J: TRBJ2-7

CDR3: CSYRTVYTGELFF
DNA: TGCAGCTACAGGACAGTTTACACCGGGGAGCTGTTTTTT
D: .
size: .
V: TRBV29-1
J: TRBJ2-2

CDR3: CASSQDISETYEQYF
DNA: TGCGCCAGCAGCCAAGATATTAGCGAAACCTACGAGCAGTACTTC
D: .
size: .
V: TRBV4-1
J: TRBJ2-7

CDR3: CASSFSQVLPYEQYF
DNA: TGTGCCAGCAGCTTTAGTCAGGTCCTTCCCTACGAGCAGTACTTC
D: .
size: .
V: TRBV7-2
J: TRBJ2-7

CDR3: CASSARQGGPYYEQYF
DNA: TGTGCCAGCAGCGCAAGACAGGGGGGCCCATACTACGAGCAGTACTTC
D: TRBD1
size: .
V: TRBV9
J: TRBJ2-7

CDR3: CASTLEQGSYNSPLHF
DNA: TGTGCCAGCACCTTGGAGCAGGGCTCCTATAATTCACCCCTCCACTTT
D: .
size: once
V: TRBV27
J: TRBJ1-6

CDR3: CASRTATLYNSPLHF
DNA: TGTGCCAGCAGGACAGCCACCCTCTATAATTCACCCCTCCACTTT
D: .
size: .
V: TRBV6-1
J: TRBJ1-6

CDR3: CASSPRGRQGRTYEQYF
DNA: TGTGCCAGCAGTCCTAGGGGGAGACAGGGCCGAACTTACGAGCAGTACTTC
D: TRBD1
size: .
V: TRBV27
J: TRBJ2-7

CDR3: CASSLTGNQPQHF
DNA: TGTGCCAGCAGCTTAACAGGGAATCAGCCCCAGCATTTT
D: .
size: few
V: TRBV7-2
J: TRBJ1-5

CDR3: CASSATDSPVGTQYF
DNA: TGTGCCAGCAGCGCAACGGACAGCCCGGTTGGTACGCAGTATTTT
D: .
size: .
V: TRBV9
J: TRBJ2-3

CDR3: CASTQSNYGYTF
DNA: TGTGCCAGCACCCAAAGTAACTATGGCTACACCTTC
D: .
size: .
V: TRBV2
J: TRBJ1-2

CDR3: CASSSQSGGGTDTQYF
DNA: TGTGCCAGTAGTTCTCAGAGCGGGGGGGGCACAGATACGCAGTATTTT
D: TRBD2
size: .
V: TRBV19
J: TRBJ2-3

CDR3: CASSRDGLRKETQYF
DNA: TGTGCCAGCAGCCGTGATGGACTCAGGAAAGAGACCCAGTACTTC
D: .
size: .
V: TRBV5-4
J: TRBJ2-5

CDR3: CAWSAGSPKAFF
DNA: TGTGCCTGGAGTGCCGGGTCCCCAAAAGCTTTCTTT
D: .
size: .
V: TRBV30
J: TRBJ1-1

CDR3: CASSKVVGDRLSEQYF
DNA: TGTGCCAGCAGCAAAGTTGTCGGGGACAGGTTAAGCGAGCAGTACTTC
D: .
size: .
V: TRBV21-1
J: TRBJ2-7

CDR3: CASSQLPFTGELFF
DNA: TGTGCCAGCAGCCAGCTCCCATTTACGGGGGAGCTGTTTTTT
D: .
size: .
V: TRBV9
J: TRBJ2-2

CDR3: CASKPGTSGYNEQFF
DNA: TGTGCCAGCAAGCCTGGGACTAGCGGTTACAATGAGCAGTTCTTC
D: TRBD2
size: .
V: TRBV7-9
J: TRBJ2-1

CDR3: CASSQEADTDTQYF
DNA: TGTGCCAGCAGCCAAGAAGCGGACACAGATACGCAGTATTTT
D: .
size: .
V: TRBV4-2
J: TRBJ2-3

CDR3: CSAQPVDTQYF
DNA: TGCAGTGCCCAGCCGGTGGATACGCAGTATTTT
D: .
size: .
V: TRBV20-1
J: TRBJ2-3

CDR3: CASSPRGASGVAEAQYF
DNA: TGTGCCAGCAGCCCCCGGGGAGCTAGCGGGGTCGCAGAGGCGCAGTATTTT
D: TRBD2
size: .
V: TRBV9
J: TRBJ2-3

CDR3: CASARGTEAFF
DNA: TGTGCCAGCGCTAGGGGGACTGAAGCTTTCTTT
D: .
size: .
V: TRBV11-3
J: TRBJ1-1

CDR3: CASSLDSRDKRYEQYF
DNA: TGTGCCAGCAGCTTAGATAGCCGGGACAAAAGATACGAGCAGTACTTC
D: .
size: .
V: TRBV11-2
J: TRBJ2-7

CDR3: CSAQGGDEQFF
DNA: TGCAGTGCCCAGGGGGGGGATGAGCAGTTCTTC
D: .
size: once
V: TRBV20-1
J: TRBJ2-1

CDR3: CASSWSGTGANEQYF
DNA: TGTGCCAGCAGTTGGTCTGGGACAGGGGCCAACGAGCAGTACTTC
D: TRBD1
size: .
V: TRBV27
J: TRBJ2-7

CDR3: CSVYSEGNTEAFF
DNA: TGCAGCGTGTATAGCGAGGGGAACACTGAAGCTTTCTTT
D: .
size: few
V: TRBV29-1
J: TRBJ1-1

CDR3: CASSQGLPGLAGDTGELFF
DNA: TGTGCCAGCAGCCAAGGCCTCCCAGGGCTAGCGGGAGACACCGGGGAGCTGTTTTTT
D: TRBD2
size: .
V: TRBV4-2
J: TRBJ2-2

CDR3: CASSQETRTRPEQYF
DNA: TGTGCCAGCAGCCAAGAGACTAGGACCCGTCCCGAGCAGTACTTC
D: .
size: .
V: TRBV4-2
J: TRBJ2-7

CDR3: CASSFELQPQHF
DNA: TGTGCCAGCAGCTTCGAACTCCAGCCCCAGCATTTT
D: .
size: .
V: TRBV7-2
J: TRBJ1-5